This T cell receptor beta chain was identified during a study of blood T cell repertoires in COVID-19. Participants were aged 18 to 89 years, lived in around 25 US areas, and enrolled virtually. Assignment of participants to cohorts was predicated upon participant-reported clinical history. The V end lost 2 bases, the J end lost 4 bases, and 11 bases lay between the germline ends. Germline V CDR1 and CDR2: SNHLY, FYNNEI. The CDR3 contains 14 residues. Produced via immunoSEQ multiplex PCR; TCRdb's table is partial and in-frame only. Among roughly 200,000 clones listed, roughly 82% were seen once. This sequence was found in a man aged 35 to 55 with acute COVID-19. V gene TRBV2 combines with J gene TRBJ1-1, with D unclear. The sequenced sample consisted of PBMCs or T cells enriched from blood (not recorded which). The CDR3 spells CASSENYGGTEAFF. CDR3 bases: TGTGCCAGCAGTGAAAACTACGGCGGCACTGAAGCTTTCTTT.